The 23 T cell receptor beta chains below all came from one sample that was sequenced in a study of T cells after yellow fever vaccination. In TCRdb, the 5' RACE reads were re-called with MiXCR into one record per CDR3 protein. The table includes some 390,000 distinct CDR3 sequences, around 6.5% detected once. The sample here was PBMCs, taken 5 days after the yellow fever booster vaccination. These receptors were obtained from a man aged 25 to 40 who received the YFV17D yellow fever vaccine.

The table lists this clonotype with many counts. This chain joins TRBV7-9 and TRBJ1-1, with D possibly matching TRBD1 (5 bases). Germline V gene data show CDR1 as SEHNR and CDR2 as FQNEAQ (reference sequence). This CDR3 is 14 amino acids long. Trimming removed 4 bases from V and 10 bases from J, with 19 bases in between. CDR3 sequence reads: CASSSRDGYMRAFF. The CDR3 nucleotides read TGTGCCAGCAGCTCCCGGGACGGTTATATGAGAGCTTTCTTT.

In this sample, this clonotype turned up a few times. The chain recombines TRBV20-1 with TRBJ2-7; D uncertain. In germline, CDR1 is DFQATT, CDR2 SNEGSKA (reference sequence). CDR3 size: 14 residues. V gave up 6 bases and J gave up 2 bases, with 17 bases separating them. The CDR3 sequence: CSAPYKAPPYEQYF. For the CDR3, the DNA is TGCAGTGCGCCCTACAAAGCGCCACCCTACGAGCAGTACTTC.

The CDR3 sequence is CASRSGTGLNTIYF. In nucleotides, the CDR3 is TGTGCCAGCCGATCCGGGACAGGGTTAAACACCATATATTTT. The chain uses TRBV27 and TRBJ1-3; TRBD1 matches at 9 bases. Trimming took 8 bases from V and 6 from J; bases not matched to a gene: 8. Germline V gene sequence: CDR1 MNHEY, CDR2 SMNVEV (reference sequence). CDR3 size: 14 residues.

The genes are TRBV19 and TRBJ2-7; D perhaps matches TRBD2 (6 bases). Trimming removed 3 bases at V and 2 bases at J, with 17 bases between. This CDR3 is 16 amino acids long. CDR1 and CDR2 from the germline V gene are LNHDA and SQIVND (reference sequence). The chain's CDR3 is CASSITPREATYEQYF. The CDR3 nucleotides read TGTGCCAGTAGTATTACCCCGAGGGAGGCTACCTACGAGCAGTACTTC.

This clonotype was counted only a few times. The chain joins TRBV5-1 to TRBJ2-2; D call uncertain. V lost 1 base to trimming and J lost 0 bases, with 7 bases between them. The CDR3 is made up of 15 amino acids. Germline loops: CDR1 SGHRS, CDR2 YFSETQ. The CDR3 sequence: CASSLSVANTGELFF. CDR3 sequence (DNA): TGCGCCAGCAGCTTGTCGGTCGCGAACACCGGGGAGCTGTTTTTT. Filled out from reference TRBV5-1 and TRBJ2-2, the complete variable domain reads KAGVTQTPRYLIKTRGQQVTLSCSPISGHRSVSWYQQTPGQGLQFLFEYFSETQRNKGNFPGRFSGRQFSNSRSEMNVSTLELGDSALYLCASSLSVANTGELFFGEGSRLTVL.

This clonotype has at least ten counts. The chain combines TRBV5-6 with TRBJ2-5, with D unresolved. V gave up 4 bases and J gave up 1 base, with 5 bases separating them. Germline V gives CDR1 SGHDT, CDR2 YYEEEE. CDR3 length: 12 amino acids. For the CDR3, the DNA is TGTGCCAGCAGCAATTTCCAAGAGACCCAGTACTTC. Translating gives CASSNFQETQYF.

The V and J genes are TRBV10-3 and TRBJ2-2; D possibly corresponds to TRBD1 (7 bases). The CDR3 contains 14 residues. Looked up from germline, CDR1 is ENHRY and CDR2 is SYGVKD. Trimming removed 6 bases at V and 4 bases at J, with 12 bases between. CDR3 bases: TGTGCCATCAGCGCGGGACAGACCACCGGGGAGCTGTTTTTT. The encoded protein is CAISAGQTTGELFF.

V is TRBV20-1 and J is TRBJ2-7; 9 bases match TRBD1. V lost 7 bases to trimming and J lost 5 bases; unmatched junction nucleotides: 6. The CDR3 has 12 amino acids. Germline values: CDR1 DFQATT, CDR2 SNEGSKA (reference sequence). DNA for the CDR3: TGCAGTGGGGGGACAGGGAGCGACGAGCAGTACTTC. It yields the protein CSGGTGSDEQYF.

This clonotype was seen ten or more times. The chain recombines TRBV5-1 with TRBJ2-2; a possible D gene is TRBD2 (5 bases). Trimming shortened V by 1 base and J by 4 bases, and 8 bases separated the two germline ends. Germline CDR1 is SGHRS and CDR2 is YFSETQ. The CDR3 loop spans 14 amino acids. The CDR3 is CASSLLASTGELFF. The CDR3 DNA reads TGCGCCAGCAGCTTGTTAGCGAGCACCGGGGAGCTGTTTTTT.

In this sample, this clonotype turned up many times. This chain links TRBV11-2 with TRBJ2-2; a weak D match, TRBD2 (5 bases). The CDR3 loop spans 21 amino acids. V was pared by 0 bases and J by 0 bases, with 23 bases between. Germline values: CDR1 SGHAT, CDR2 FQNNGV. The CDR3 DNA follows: TGTGCCAGCAGCTTAGAAGAGGCACTCTCTAAGGAGGCTACGAACACCGGGGAGCTGTTTTTT. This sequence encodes CASSLEEALSKEATNTGELFF.

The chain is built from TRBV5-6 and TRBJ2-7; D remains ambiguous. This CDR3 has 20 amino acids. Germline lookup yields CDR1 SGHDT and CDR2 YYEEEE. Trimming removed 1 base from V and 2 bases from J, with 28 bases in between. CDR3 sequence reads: CASSLRPPVPSPAMTYEQYF. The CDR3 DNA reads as TGTGCCAGCAGCTTGAGGCCCCCCGTCCCATCCCCCGCCATGACCTACGAGCAGTACTTC.

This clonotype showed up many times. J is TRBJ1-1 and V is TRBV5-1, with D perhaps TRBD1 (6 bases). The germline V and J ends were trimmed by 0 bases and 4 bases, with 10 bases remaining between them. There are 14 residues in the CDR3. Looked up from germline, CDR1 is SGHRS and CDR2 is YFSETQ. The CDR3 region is CASSLVAGATEAFF. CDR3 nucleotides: TGCGCCAGCAGCTTGGTAGCAGGGGCCACTGAAGCTTTCTTT.

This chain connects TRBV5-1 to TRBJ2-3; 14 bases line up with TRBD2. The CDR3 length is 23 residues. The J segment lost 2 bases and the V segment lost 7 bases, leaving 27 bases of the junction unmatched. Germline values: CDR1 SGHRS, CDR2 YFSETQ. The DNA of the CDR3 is TGCGCCAGCTCCGGGGAGCCGCTTAACCACCATCGACTAGCGGGAGGGCCCACAGATACGCAGTATTTT. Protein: CASSGEPLNHHRLAGGPTDTQYF.

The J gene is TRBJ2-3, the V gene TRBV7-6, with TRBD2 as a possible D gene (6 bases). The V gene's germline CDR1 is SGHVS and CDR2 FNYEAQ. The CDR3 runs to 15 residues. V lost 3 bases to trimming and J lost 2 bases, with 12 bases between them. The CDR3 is CASSFSSGNTDTQYF. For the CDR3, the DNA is TGTGCCAGCAGCTTTAGTAGCGGCAACACAGATACGCAGTATTTT. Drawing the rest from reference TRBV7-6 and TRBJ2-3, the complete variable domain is GAGVSQSPRYKVTKRGQDVALRCDPISGHVSLYWYRQALGQGPEFLTYFNYEAQQDKSGLPNDRFSAERPEGSISTLTIQRTEQRDSAMYRCASSFSSGNTDTQYFGPGTRLTVL.

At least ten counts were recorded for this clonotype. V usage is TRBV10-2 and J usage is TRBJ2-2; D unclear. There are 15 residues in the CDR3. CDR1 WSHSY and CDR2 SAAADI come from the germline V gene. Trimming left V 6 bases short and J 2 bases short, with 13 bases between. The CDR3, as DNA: TGCGCCAGCAGGAGGAGTGCGGACAACACCGGGGAGCTGTTTTTT. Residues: CASRRSADNTGELFF.

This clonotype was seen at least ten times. The CDR3 region is CSVNRRDKGDEQYF. In nucleotides, the CDR3 is TGCAGCGTCAACCGCCGGGACAAGGGCGACGAGCAGTACTTC. This chain joins TRBV29-1 and TRBJ2-7; D may be TRBD1 (6 bases). Trimming cost V 6 bases and J 5 bases, with 20 bases left between them. The CDR3 spans 14 residues. The V gene's germline CDR1 is SQVTM and CDR2 ANQGSEA.

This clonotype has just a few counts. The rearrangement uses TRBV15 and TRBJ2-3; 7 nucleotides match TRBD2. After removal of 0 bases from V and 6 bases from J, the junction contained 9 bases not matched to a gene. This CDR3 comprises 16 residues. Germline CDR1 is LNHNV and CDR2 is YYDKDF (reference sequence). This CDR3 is CATSRDRVAGVDTQYF. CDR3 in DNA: TGTGCCACCAGCAGAGATCGGGTAGCGGGTGTTGATACGCAGTATTTT. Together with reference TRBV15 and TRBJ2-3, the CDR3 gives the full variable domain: DAMVIQNPRYQVTQFGKPVTLSCSQTLNHNVMYWYQQKSSQAPKLLFHYYDKDFNNEADTPDNFQSRRPNTSFCFLDIRSPGLGDTAMYLCATSRDRVAGVDTQYFGPGTRLTVL.

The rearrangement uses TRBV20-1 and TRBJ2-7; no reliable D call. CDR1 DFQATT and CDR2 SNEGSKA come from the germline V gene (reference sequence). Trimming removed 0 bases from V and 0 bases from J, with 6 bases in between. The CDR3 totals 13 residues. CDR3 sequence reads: CSAREPSSYEQYF. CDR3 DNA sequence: TGCAGTGCTAGAGAGCCGAGCTCCTACGAGCAGTACTTC.

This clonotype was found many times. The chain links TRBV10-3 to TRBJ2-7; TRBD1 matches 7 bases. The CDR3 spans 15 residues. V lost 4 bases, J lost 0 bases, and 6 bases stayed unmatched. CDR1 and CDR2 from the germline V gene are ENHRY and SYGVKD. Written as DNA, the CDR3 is TGTGCCATCAGTGGAACCCGGGACAGCTCCTACGAGCAGTACTTC. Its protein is CAISGTRDSSYEQYF.

The CDR3 region has the DNA TGTGCCAGCAGAGACAGTACTCGGGGCGAGCAGTACTTC. This translates into CASRDSTRGEQYF. The chain uses TRBV6-1 and TRBJ2-7; D is perhaps TRBD1 or TRBD2 (5 bases each). Germline V CDR1 and CDR2: MNHNS, SASEGT. Trimming shortened V by 6 bases and J by 6 bases, and 15 bases separated the two germline ends. The CDR3 is 13 amino acids.

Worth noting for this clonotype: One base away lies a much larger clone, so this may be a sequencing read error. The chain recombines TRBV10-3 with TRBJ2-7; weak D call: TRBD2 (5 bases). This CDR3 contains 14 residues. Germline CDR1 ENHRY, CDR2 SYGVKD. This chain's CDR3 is CSISEEREMDEQYF. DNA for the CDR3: TGTTCCATCAGTGAGGAGAGGGAAATGGACGAGCAGTACTTC.

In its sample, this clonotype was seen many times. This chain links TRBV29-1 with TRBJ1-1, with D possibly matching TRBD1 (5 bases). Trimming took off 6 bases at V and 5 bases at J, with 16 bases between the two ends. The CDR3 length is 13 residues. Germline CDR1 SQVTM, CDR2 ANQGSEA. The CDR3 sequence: CSVAQATGTEAFF. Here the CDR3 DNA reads TGCAGCGTCGCACAGGCCACGGGGACTGAAGCTTTCTTT.

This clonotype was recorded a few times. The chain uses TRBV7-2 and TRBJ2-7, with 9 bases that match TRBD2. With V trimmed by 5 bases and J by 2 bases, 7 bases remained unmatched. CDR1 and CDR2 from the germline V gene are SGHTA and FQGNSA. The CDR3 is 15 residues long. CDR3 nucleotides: TGTGCCAGCAGCCCGCAGGCTAGCGGGACCTACGAGCAGTACTTC. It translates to CASSPQASGTYEQYF. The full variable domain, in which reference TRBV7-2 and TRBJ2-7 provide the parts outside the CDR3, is GAGVSQSPSNKVTEKGKDVELRCDPISGHTALYWYRQSLGQGLEFLIYFQGNSAPDKSGLPSDRFSAERTGGSVSTLTIQRTQQEDSAVYLCASSPQASGTYEQYFGPGTRLTVT.